The 27 T cell receptor beta chains in this list originate from one sample, sequenced in a study of T cell responses to AZD1222 COVID-19 vaccine. Clones were read by immunoSEQ multiplex PCR, and TCRdb kept only the in-frame ones, dropping some. This sample has 95,000 to 100,000 clones, with roughly nine tenths found just once. The sequencing here drew on peripheral blood, taken on day 0 of AZD1222 vaccination. These receptors were collected from an adult in good health.

The CDR3 reads CASSYTDREHEQYF. The CDR3 DNA reads TGCGCCAGCAGCTACACGGACAGGGAACACGAGCAGTACTTC. This chain joins TRBV5-1 and TRBJ2-7; 8 nucleotides agree with TRBD1. The CDR3 is made up of 14 amino acids. Germline loops: CDR1 SGHRS, CDR2 YFSETQ. The V segment lost 3 bases and the J segment 5 bases; nucleotides outside the gene matches: 7.

The chain recombines TRBV6-5 with TRBJ1-2; 8 bases line up with TRBD1. The V gene end was trimmed by 8 bases and the J gene end by 6 bases; junction bases not matched to a gene: 14. CDR1 is MNHEY and CDR2 is SVGAGI in the germline V gene. This CDR3 comprises 15 residues. The CDR3 nucleotides are TGTGCCAGCGGGCAGGGGGCGTTAGGGAAGGATGGCTACACCTTC. As protein: CASGQGALGKDGYTF.

The chain combines TRBV4-1 with TRBJ2-3; D ambiguous. The CDR3 length is 17 residues. The ends were cut back, 4 bases at V and 1 base at J, with 18 bases in the middle. Germline V CDR1 and CDR2: MGHRA, YSYEKL. DNA of the CDR3: TGCGCCAGCAGCCGCATTCAGACGACGGACGGCACAGATACGCAGTATTTT. It specifies CASSRIQTTDGTDTQYF.

The V gene is TRBV16, the J gene TRBJ2-2, with 10 bases that match TRBD1. After removal of 4 bases from V and 4 bases from J, the junction contained 3 bases not matched to a gene. This CDR3 has 15 amino acids. Germline V gene sequence: CDR1 KGHSY, CDR2 FQNENV. CDR3 region: CASSPDRGFTGELFF. CDR3 bases: TGTGCCAGCAGCCCGGACAGGGGGTTCACCGGGGAGCTGTTTTTT.

This chain uses TRBV3-1 (or the pseudogene TRBV3-2) with TRBJ2-3, with a tentative D call TRBD2 (5 bases). Germline lookup yields CDR1 LGHDT and CDR2 YNNKEL (reference sequence). The CDR3 extends over 16 amino acids. Deletions cut 0 bases from V and 4 bases from J, with 14 bases between. This CDR3 is CASSQDRGPRSDTQYF. CDR3 bases: TGTGCCAGCAGCCAAGATCGCGGGCCGAGGTCAGATACGCAGTATTTT.

The CDR3 sequence: CASSQPGQPNTEAFF. CDR3 coding DNA: TGTGCCAGCAGCCAACCGGGACAGCCCAACACTGAAGCTTTCTTT. The chain joins TRBV7-8 to TRBJ1-1; 7 bases map to TRBD1. Germline V lookup: CDR1 SGHVS, CDR2 FQNEAQ. The J segment lost 2 bases and the V segment lost 5 bases, leaving 8 bases of the junction unmatched. The length of the CDR3 is 15 residues.

The J gene is TRBJ2-3, the V gene TRBV29-1; TRBD2 is a possible D gene (6 bases). Germline V gene lookup returns CDR1 SQVTM and CDR2 ANQGSEA. This CDR3 comprises 16 residues. The CDR3 DNA reads TGCGGAGCGTGGGCGGGAAGGTTTTTCGGCACAGATACGCAGTATTTT. It specifies CGAWAGRFFGTDTQYF.

V and J are TRBV3-1 (or the pseudogene TRBV3-2) and TRBJ2-5; D uncertain. Trimming left V 5 bases short and J 1 base short, with 2 bases between. Germline V lookup: CDR1 LGHDT, CDR2 YNNKEL (reference sequence). The CDR3 length is 11 residues. The CDR3 coding sequence is TGTGCCAGCAGCTCCCAAGAGACCCAGTACTTC. Its protein product is CASSSQETQYF.

This clone appeared once. The chain couples TRBV19 to TRBJ2-3, with TRBD1 matching over 7 bases. Losses at the gene ends were 6 bases for V and 0 bases for J; bases not matched to a gene: 6. The germline V gene encodes CDR1 LNHDA and CDR2 SQIVND (reference sequence). The length of the CDR3 is 15 residues. The CDR3 reads CASRLKGASTDTQYF. DNA for the CDR3: TGTGCCAGTAGGCTCAAGGGGGCTAGCACAGATACGCAGTATTTT.

The rearrangement uses TRBV4-2 and TRBJ2-3; the D gene is possibly TRBD2 (7 bases). Trimming removed 0 bases at V and 0 bases at J, with 16 bases between. This CDR3 is 18 amino acids long. Germline V lookup: CDR1 LGHNA, CDR2 YNFKEQ. CDR3 DNA sequence: TGTGCCAGCAGCCAAGAGGGGGCTAGCGGCACTAGCACAGATACGCAGTATTTT. Its translation is CASSQEGASGTSTDTQYF.

This clone was detected only a few times. CDR3 region: CASSPPGQGFSGNTIYF. The CDR3 DNA sequence: TGTGCCAGCAGCCCCCCGGGACAGGGATTTTCTGGAAACACCATATATTTT. V and J are TRBV9 and TRBJ1-3; TRBD1 aligns across 9 bases. The CDR3 totals 17 residues. Unmatched junction bases numbered 9, after V lost 4 bases and J lost 1 base. Germline-derived CDR1 and CDR2 are SGDLS and YYNGEE.

The V call is TRBV28, the J call TRBJ1-2, with D unclear. Germline CDR1 reads MDHEN; CDR2 reads SYDVKM. CDR3 length: 15 residues. V lost 6 bases, J lost 0 bases, and 14 bases lay in between. The CDR3 sequence: CASRDTGIANYGYTF. The CDR3 DNA reads TGTGCCAGCAGAGACACCGGGATCGCTAACTATGGCTACACCTTC.

V is TRBV5-1 and J is TRBJ2-7; no firm D call. CDR1 SGHRS and CDR2 YFSETQ come from the germline V gene. Trimming removed 1 base at V and 3 bases at J, with 11 bases between. CDR3 size: 14 residues. CDR3 bases: TGCGCCAGCAGCTTGTCGTTAGGACGCTACGAGCAGTACTTC. Encoded protein: CASSLSLGRYEQYF.

The rearrangement joins TRBV5-1 to TRBJ1-1; D may be TRBD1 (6 bases). Germline V gives CDR1 SGHRS, CDR2 YFSETQ. V gave up 4 bases and J gave up 1 base, with 11 bases separating them. The CDR3 has 14 residues. The CDR3 loop reads CASSVRDKNTEAFF. CDR3 nucleotides: TGCGCCAGCAGCGTCCGGGACAAGAACACTGAAGCTTTCTTT.

The chain carries TRBV11-2 and TRBJ2-7; 7 bases match TRBD2. Germline CDR1 and CDR2: SGHAT and FQNNGV. V lost 5 bases, J lost 4 bases, and 11 bases stayed unmatched. CDR3 length equals 15 residues. The DNA of the CDR3 is TGTGCCAGCAGCGTGACTTTGGCGGGAGCTTACGAGCAGTACTTC. Protein sequence: CASSVTLAGAYEQYF.

The rearrangement links TRBV4-1 to TRBJ2-7, with a tentative D call TRBD2 (6 bases). V was cut by 1 base and J by 6 bases, with 13 bases left in between. Looked up from germline, CDR1 is MGHRA and CDR2 is YSYEKL. CDR3 length: 14 residues. This chain's CDR3 is CASSQVGGTLEQYF. DNA of the CDR3: TGCGCCAGCAGCCAAGTTGGCGGGACTCTCGAGCAGTACTTC.

The V call is TRBV2, the J call TRBJ1-3; D remains unclear. V was shortened by 3 bases and J by 7 bases, with 10 bases between the two germline ends. Looked up from germline, CDR1 is SNHLY and CDR2 is FYNNEI. CDR3 length equals 13 residues. The CDR3 coding sequence is TGTGCCAGCAGTGAGGGGTTCGGCAACACCATATATTTT. Amino acid sequence: CASSEGFGNTIYF. Drawing the rest from reference TRBV2 and TRBJ1-3, the complete variable domain is EPEVTQTPSHQVTQMGQEVILRCVPISNHLYFYWYRQILGQKVEFLVSFYNNEISEKSEIFDDQFSVERPDGSNFTLKIRSTKLEDSAMYFCASSEGFGNTIYFGEGSWLTVV.

V and J are TRBV5-4 and TRBJ2-7; D is undetermined. Looked up from germline, CDR1 is SGHNT and CDR2 is YYREEE (reference sequence). The germline V and J ends were trimmed by 4 bases and 0 bases, with 2 bases remaining between them. The CDR3 contains 11 residues. This CDR3 reads CASSTSYEQYF. The CDR3 region has the DNA TGTGCCAGCAGCACCTCCTACGAGCAGTACTTC.

The rearrangement uses TRBV9 and TRBJ1-3; perhaps TRBD1 as D (6 bases). Germline assignment: CDR1 SGDLS and CDR2 YYNGEE. The CDR3 runs to 14 residues. The ends were cut back, 2 bases at V and 2 bases at J, with 8 bases in the middle. CDR3 coding DNA: TGTGCCAGCAGCGTTGGGGGGCCTGGAAACACCATATATTTT. Encoded protein: CASSVGGPGNTIYF.

The chain links TRBV10-3 to TRBJ2-7; D is perhaps TRBD1 (6 bases). The germline V gene encodes CDR1 ENHRY and CDR2 SYGVKD. This CDR3 has 14 residues. Trimming removed 10 bases at V and 3 bases at J, with 19 bases between. CDR3 residues: CATAGSQGIYEQYF. The CDR3 DNA reads as TGTGCCACCGCCGGAAGCCAGGGGATCTACGAGCAGTACTTC.

The rearrangement joins TRBV29-1 to TRBJ1-1, with D perhaps TRBD1 (6 bases). This CDR3 is built from 13 residues. Trimming shortened V by 6 bases and J by 0 bases, and 11 bases separated the two germline ends. Germline V CDR1 and CDR2: SQVTM, ANQGSEA. CDR3 protein: CSVGQFMNTEAFF. The CDR3, as DNA: TGCAGCGTAGGACAGTTCATGAACACTGAAGCTTTCTTT.

The gene calls are TRBV20-1 and TRBJ2-1; weak D call: TRBD2 (7 bases). The CDR3 spans 18 residues. CDR1 DFQATT and CDR2 SNEGSKA come from the germline V gene (reference sequence). V gave up 4 bases and J gave up 3 bases, with 25 bases separating them. CDR3 sequence: CSAIDSGAKGGSYNEQFF. The DNA of the CDR3 is TGCAGTGCTATTGACTCGGGGGCTAAGGGCGGGAGCTACAATGAGCAGTTCTTC.

The count of this clone is one. The chain joins TRBV28 to TRBJ1-2, with unresolved D. The CDR3 is made up of 15 amino acids. The ends were cut back, 5 bases at V and 2 bases at J, with 15 bases in the middle. Germline V gene lookup returns CDR1 MDHEN and CDR2 SYDVKM. The CDR3 sequence: CASSVEEGFNYGYTF. The CDR3 DNA sequence: TGTGCCAGCAGTGTCGAGGAGGGTTTCAACTATGGCTACACCTTC.

The chain employs TRBV18 and TRBJ1-6; D may be TRBD1 (5 bases). The CDR3 length is 16 residues. V lost 2 bases to trimming and J lost 8 bases, with 16 bases between them. Germline V gives CDR1 KGHSH, CDR2 LQKENI. As DNA, the CDR3 is TGTGCCAGCTCACCATTTCAATCCGGGGGAGATTCACCCCTCCACTTT. Translating gives CASSPFQSGGDSPLHF.

The rearrangement uses TRBV19 and TRBJ2-3, with 8 bases aligning to TRBD2. The trim removed 6 bases at V and 3 bases at J, leaving 11 bases unmatched. The CDR3 loop spans 16 amino acids. CDR1 is LNHDA, CDR2 SQIVND, per germline (reference sequence). The DNA of the CDR3 is TGTGCCAGTAGCACGTTAAAGCGGGGGAGGACAGATACGCAGTATTTT. Its protein product is CASSTLKRGRTDTQYF.

The chain combines TRBV7-9 with TRBJ2-7; 7 bases agree with TRBD2. This CDR3 comprises 12 residues. The V gene's germline CDR1 is SEHNR and CDR2 FQNEAQ (reference sequence). Trimming at V came to 5 bases and at J to 3 bases, leaving 1 base not matched to a gene. For the CDR3, the DNA is TGTGCCAGCAGCCCTAGCGGCTACGAGCAGTACTTC. This gives the protein CASSPSGYEQYF.

The V gene is TRBV27, the J gene TRBJ1-5; D ambiguous. The CDR3 totals 12 residues. Germline-derived CDR1 and CDR2 are MNHEY and SMNVEV (reference sequence). Trimming cost V 3 bases and J 3 bases, with 3 bases left between them. This CDR3 reads CASSFTNQPQHF. CDR3 coding DNA: TGTGCCAGCAGTTTCACCAATCAGCCCCAGCATTTT.